Only a few counts were recorded for the clone carrying this T cell receptor beta chain. A J-beta primer mix and a sample-barcoded 5' primer were used in a second PCR of about 7 to 12 cycles. TCRdb analysed the 5' RACE reads with MiXCR anew, one entry per CDR3 protein. The data show some 850,000 distinct CDR3 sequences, 20% to 30% seen once. The CDR3 covers 18 residues. The V gene's germline CDR1 is LNHNV and CDR2 YYDKDF (reference sequence). The data originate from a study of blood T cells in healthy people across ages. These data were likewise used in another study, on T cells of mothers and their children.

Sequenced sample: blood. The clonotype comes from a boy aged 10-17 years in good health. The V gene is TRBV15, the J gene TRBJ2-5, with 9 bases lining up with TRBD1. The DNA end lines up better with TRBJ2-1; the J call may be wrong. Here the CDR3 DNA reads TGTGCCACCAGCAGAGAAATGGCGGGGACAGGGAGCATAAGGGAGCAGTTCTTC. As protein: CATSREMAGTGSIREQFF.